This entry lists 18 T cell receptor beta chains sequenced from one sample in a study of blood T cell repertoires in COVID-19. Profiling relied on immunoSEQ multiplex PCR, and the TCRdb table lists in-frame clones only, not all of them. The table lists about 300,000 clones, roughly 83% of them singletons, with approximately 1.5% in the top ten. The sample comprised peripheral blood. The receptors stem from a woman aged 45 to 65 with acute or convalescent COVID-19.

This clone was seen a handful of times. V gene TRBV7-2 combines with J gene TRBJ1-2; no reliable D call. The CDR3 has 12 amino acids. V was clipped by 0 bases and J by 3 bases, with 2 bases between them. Germline V gene lookup returns CDR1 SGHTA and CDR2 FQGNSA. The CDR3 region is CASSLAYYGYTF. DNA for the CDR3: TGTGCCAGCAGCTTAGCCTACTATGGCTACACCTTC.

The chain links TRBV5-1 to TRBJ1-2; 7 bases agree with TRBD1. In germline, CDR1 is SGHRS, CDR2 YFSETQ. Losses at the gene ends were 2 bases for V and 6 bases for J; bases not matched to a gene: 4. This CDR3 comprises 13 residues. The CDR3 loop is CASSLETGNGYTF. The CDR3 DNA reads TGCGCCAGCAGCTTAGAGACAGGGAATGGCTACACCTTC.

The rearrangement uses TRBV7-3 and TRBJ2-3, with no clear D. Looked up from germline, CDR1 is SGHTA and CDR2 is FQGTGA. Trimming pared 6 bases from V and 0 bases from J, leaving 7 bases between. There are 13 residues in the CDR3. The CDR3 DNA reads as TGTGCCAGCAGACTCCCTAGCACAGATACGCAGTATTTT. Translation gives CASRLPSTDTQYF. Combining the CDR3 with reference TRBV7-3 and TRBJ2-3 gives the whole variable domain GAGVSQTPSNKVTEKGKYVELRCDPISGHTALYWYRQSLGQGPEFLIYFQGTGAADDSGLPNDRFFAVRPEGSVSTLKIQRTERGDSAVYLCASRLPSTDTQYFGPGTRLTVL.

The rearrangement uses TRBV2 and TRBJ2-3; no reliable D call. The V gene lost 6 bases and the J gene lost 1 base, with 5 bases spanning the gap. Germline V CDR1 and CDR2: SNHLY, FYNNEI. This CDR3 has 12 residues. Written as DNA, the CDR3 is TGTGCCAGCAGAATCGGCACAGATACGCAGTATTTT. It translates to CASRIGTDTQYF.

This rearrangement joins TRBV19 to TRBJ1-4, with unresolved D. CDR1 is LNHDA, CDR2 SQIVND, per germline (reference sequence). The CDR3 covers 14 residues. The germline V and J ends were trimmed by 2 bases and 7 bases, with 11 bases remaining between them. In DNA form, the CDR3 reads TGTGCCAGTAGTATAATGAGTAACGGTGAAAAACTGTTTTTT. It yields the protein CASSIMSNGEKLFF.

CDR3: CASIRWAHEQYF. CDR3 nucleotides: TGTGCCAGCATAAGGTGGGCCCACGAGCAGTACTTC. The chain uses TRBV21-1 and TRBJ2-7; the D call in the table, TRBD1, was not verified against the DNA. TRBV21-1 constitutes a pseudogene. This CDR3 is built from 12 residues.

This chain links TRBV11-2 with TRBJ2-3, with D perhaps matching TRBD2 (6 bases). Looked up from germline, CDR1 is SGHAT and CDR2 is FQNNGV. The V gene lost 0 bases and the J gene lost 1 base, with 14 bases spanning the gap. The CDR3 length is 17 residues. For the CDR3, the DNA is TGTGCCAGCAGCTTAGATCCTAGCGCAACGGGCACAGATACGCAGTATTTT. Translation: CASSLDPSATGTDTQYF. The variable domain in full, completed from reference TRBV11-2 and TRBJ2-3, reads EAGVAQSPRYKIIEKRQSVAFWCNPISGHATLYWYQQILGQGPKLLIQFQNNGVVDDSQLPKDRFSAERLKGVDSTLKIQPAKLEDSAVYLCASSLDPSATGTDTQYFGPGTRLTVL.

This chain joins TRBV12-3 or TRBV12-4 and TRBJ2-5; 7 bases agree with TRBD1. The CDR3 runs to 13 residues. V dropped 7 bases and J dropped 9; count of bases not matched to a gene: 11. DNA of the CDR3: TGTGCCAGCACCGAGACAGGGTGGTTGGCCCAGTACTTC. This sequence encodes CASTETGWLAQYF.

The chain combines TRBV19 with TRBJ1-5; D is unclear. The CDR3 loop spans 14 amino acids. CDR1 and CDR2 from the germline V gene are LNHDA and SQIVND (reference sequence). V dropped 2 bases and J dropped 3 bases, with 8 bases sitting between them. CDR3 loop: CASSINRDNQPQHF. For the CDR3, the DNA is TGTGCCAGTAGTATAAATAGAGACAATCAGCCCCAGCATTTT.

The rearrangement uses TRBV7-2 and TRBJ2-2, with TRBD2 matching 10 bases. Germline CDR1 reads SGHTA; CDR2 reads FQGNSA. J lost 4 bases, V lost 4 bases, and 6 bases had no gene match. CDR3 length: 16 amino acids. Here the CDR3 DNA reads TGTGCCAGCAGCTACCTAGCGGGAGTGATCACCGGGGAGCTGTTTTTT. It translates to CASSYLAGVITGELFF.

This chain links TRBV2 with TRBJ1-6; the D is unclear. V lost 7 bases to trimming and J lost 0 bases, with 10 bases between them. CDR1 SNHLY and CDR2 FYNNEI come from the germline V gene. The CDR3 runs to 15 residues. The CDR3: CASNRESSYNSPLHF. DNA for the CDR3: TGTGCCAGCAATAGGGAGAGCTCCTATAATTCACCCCTCCACTTT. Drawing the rest from reference TRBV2 and TRBJ1-6, the complete variable domain is EPEVTQTPSHQVTQMGQEVILRCVPISNHLYFYWYRQILGQKVEFLVSFYNNEISEKSEIFDDQFSVERPDGSNFTLKIRSTKLEDSAMYFCASNRESSYNSPLHFGNGTRLTVT.

V usage is TRBV7-9 and J usage is TRBJ2-7; 9 bases fit TRBD1. The germline gives CDR1 SEHNR, CDR2 FQNEAQ (reference sequence). With V trimmed by 5 bases and J by 3 bases, 11 bases remained unmatched. The CDR3 is 16 amino acids. This CDR3 is CASSRAPDRGNYEQYF. CDR3 DNA: TGTGCCAGCAGCCGAGCCCCGGACAGGGGAAACTACGAGCAGTACTTC. The variable domain in full, with the rest retrieved from reference TRBV7-9 and TRBJ2-7, is DTGVSQNPRHKITKRGQNVTFRCDPISEHNRLYWYRQTLGQGPEFLTYFQNEAQLEKSRLLSDRFSAERPKGSFSTLEIQRTEQGDSAMYLCASSRAPDRGNYEQYFGPGTRLTVT.

V usage is TRBV28 and J usage is TRBJ1-5, with a weak D call TRBD1 (6 bases). Germline V gene lookup returns CDR1 MDHEN and CDR2 SYDVKM. Trimming left V 7 bases short and J 3 bases short, with 16 bases between. The CDR3 contains 15 residues. As DNA, the CDR3 is TGTGCCAGCACCCTCTTAGGACAGTCCAATCAGCCCCAGCATTTT. Amino acids: CASTLLGQSNQPQHF.

The chain is built from TRBV5-1 and TRBJ1-2, with D possibly matching TRBD1 (6 bases). The CDR3 length is 14 residues. Trimming left V 1 base short and J 2 bases short, with 9 bases between. CDR1 is SGHRS, CDR2 YFSETQ, per germline. DNA for the CDR3: TGCGCCAGCAGCTTGCCTGGACAGAACTATGGCTACACCTTC. It yields the protein CASSLPGQNYGYTF.

This chain connects TRBV5-8 to TRBJ2-7, with 9 bases fitting TRBD1. Germline loops: CDR1 SGHTS, CDR2 YDEGEE. Trimming removed 2 bases from V and 3 bases from J; junction bases left unmatched: 6. There are 15 residues in the CDR3. CDR3: CASSFGDRVDYEQYF. The CDR3 DNA reads as TGTGCCAGCAGCTTTGGGGACAGGGTTGACTACGAGCAGTACTTC.

Here the CDR3 DNA reads TGTGCCAGCAGTGATAGGGCGGGGAACACTGAAGCTTTCTTT. As protein: CASSDRAGNTEAFF. This chain joins TRBV2 and TRBJ1-1; D call uncertain. The germline V and J ends were trimmed by 3 bases and 1 base, with 9 bases remaining between them. Germline loops: CDR1 SNHLY, CDR2 FYNNEI. The CDR3 spans 14 residues.

The CDR3 region has the DNA TGTGCCAGCAGTTTCGGTCGTAGGAGGAACACTGAAGCTTTCTTT. Protein product: CASSFGRRRNTEAFF. The chain links TRBV27 to TRBJ1-1; no clear D gene. CDR3 size: 15 residues. The germline V and J ends were trimmed by 3 bases and 1 base, with 12 bases remaining between them. Per germline, CDR1 MNHEY and CDR2 SMNVEV (reference sequence).

The rearrangement links TRBV2 to TRBJ1-5, with 8 bases lining up with TRBD1. Germline V CDR1 and CDR2: SNHLY, FYNNEI. The CDR3 sequence is 14 residues long. V lost 5 bases, J lost 6 bases, and 6 bases stayed unmatched. The CDR3, as DNA: TGTGCCAGCAGTCCGGACAGGGTATCTCAGCCCCAGCATTTT. It codes for CASSPDRVSQPQHF.